This entry lists 15 T cell receptor beta chains sequenced from one sample in a study of T-cell reconstitution after alpha-beta-depleted transplantation in children. The TCRbeta library incorporated unique molecular identifiers. Each CDR3 protein gets one entry after TCRdb re-called the PCR reads with MiXCR. Of about 610,000 distinct CDR3 sequences listed, approximately 10% are singletons. Sequencing was performed on PBMCs from the stem cell graft donor, taken from the stem cell graft. The receptor set was obtained from a human donor who donated a stem cell graft to a child with acute myeloid leukemia.

This clonotype has a handful of counts. The chain has TRBV20-1 and TRBJ2-7, with D possibly called TRBD1 or TRBD2 (5 bases each). Between the trimmed V and J ends, which lost 3 bases and 5 bases, there was a span of 17 bases. Germline values: CDR1 DFQATT, CDR2 SNEGSKA (reference sequence). This CDR3 has 14 residues. In DNA form, the CDR3 reads TGCAGTGCTAGGCGCAGTGAGGGGCCTCACGAGCAGTACTTC. It yields the protein CSARRSEGPHEQYF.

This clonotype was detected only a few times. This chain joins TRBV10-3 and TRBJ2-2; 9 bases are shared with TRBD2. There are 18 residues in the CDR3. After removal of 6 bases from V and 3 bases from J, the junction contained 14 bases not matched to a gene. Germline CDR1 ENHRY, CDR2 SYGVKD. The CDR3 loop reads CAIREDRVAGEDTGELFF. The CDR3 nucleotides are TGTGCCATCAGGGAAGACAGAGTAGCGGGAGAGGACACCGGGGAGCTGTTTTTT.

This clonotype turned up a few times. The chain employs TRBV18 and TRBJ2-6; TRBD2 matches 10 bases. CDR1 is KGHSH and CDR2 is LQKENI in the germline V gene. The CDR3 extends over 16 amino acids. V gave up 3 bases and J gave up 2 bases; unmatched junction bases: 1. The CDR3 region is CASSPLAGAGANVLTF. CDR3 bases: TGTGCCAGCTCACCCCTAGCGGGAGCTGGGGCCAACGTCCTGACTTTC.

V is TRBV19 and J is TRBJ2-1; 7 bases are shared with TRBD2. The CDR3 has 15 residues. Germline trimming cut 0 bases from V and 4 bases from J; bases unmatched to any gene: 3. Germline-derived CDR1 and CDR2 are LNHDA and SQIVND (reference sequence). CDR3 DNA sequence: TGTGCCAGTAGTATAGATCTGGGGGGGTACAATGAGCAGTTCTTC. As protein: CASSIDLGGYNEQFF.

Ten or more counts support this clonotype. V and J are TRBV24-1 and TRBJ1-2, with TRBD1 matching 9 bases. CDR3 size: 16 residues. The V gene's germline CDR1 is KGHDR and CDR2 SFDVKD. V shed 3 bases and J 0 bases; nucleotides not matched to a gene: 4. The CDR3 nucleotides read TGTGCCACCAGTGATCCACGACAGGGGGCTAACTATGGCTACACCTTC. The encoded protein is CATSDPRQGANYGYTF.

This clonotype came up a few times. The chain carries TRBV6-2 or TRBV6-3 and TRBJ2-5; D ambiguous. Looked up from germline, CDR1 is MNHEY and CDR2 is SVGEGT. This CDR3 region has 12 residues. V was pared by 4 bases and J by 7 bases, with 10 bases between. CDR3 sequence (DNA): TGTGCCAGCAGTTCCGCCTCCGGGACCCAGTACTTC. Protein product: CASSSASGTQYF.

This clonotype turned up a few times. CDR3 nucleotide sequence: TGTGCCAGCAGTTTAGCTAGCGGGAGAACCTACGAGCAGTACTTC. This encodes CASSLASGRTYEQYF. The chain links TRBV12-3 or TRBV12-4 to TRBJ2-7, with TRBD2 identical over 9 bases. V shed 0 bases and J 2 bases; nucleotides not matched to a gene: 2. This CDR3 has 15 residues.

This chain joins TRBV5-1 and TRBJ2-5; tentative D call: TRBD2 (6 bases). The CDR3 is made up of 15 amino acids. Germline V lookup: CDR1 SGHRS, CDR2 YFSETQ. V lost 7 bases, J lost 1 base, and 17 bases lay in between. This chain's CDR3 is CASPQRAGGQETQYF. Here the CDR3 DNA reads TGCGCCAGCCCACAGCGGGCTGGGGGCCAAGAGACCCAGTACTTC.

The chain carries TRBV5-1 and TRBJ2-2, with D unclear. The CDR3 runs 17 residues. Germline assignment: CDR1 SGHRS and CDR2 YFSETQ. V lost 1 base and J lost 3, with 16 bases in between. CDR3 DNA: TGCGCCAGCAGCTTGCAAGGCCCTATGAGAGACACCGGGGAGCTGTTTTTT. Protein: CASSLQGPMRDTGELFF.

This clonotype came up many times. The rearrangement uses TRBV10-3 and TRBJ2-1; D perhaps matches TRBD1 (5 bases). The CDR3 is made up of 15 amino acids. The V end was cut by 2 bases, the J end by 7 bases, with 15 bases between. Looked up from germline, CDR1 is ENHRY and CDR2 is SYGVKD. Here the CDR3 DNA reads TGTGCCATCAGTGAGAGCGCTCAGGGCCCTAATGAGCAGTTCTTC. It translates to CAISESAQGPNEQFF.

This chain connects TRBV6-1 to TRBJ2-7, with unresolved D. V lost 8 bases and J lost 7, with 21 bases in between. The CDR3 loop spans 14 amino acids. Germline V lookup: CDR1 MNHNS, CDR2 SASEGT. CDR3 sequence: CASLQELSLGEQYF. The DNA for the CDR3 is TGTGCCAGCCTTCAGGAACTCTCCCTTGGGGAGCAGTACTTC.

V usage is TRBV11-2 and J usage is TRBJ2-5; a possible D gene is TRBD2 (6 bases). CDR1 is SGHAT and CDR2 is FQNNGV in the germline V gene. This CDR3 spans 15 amino acids. The germline V and J ends were trimmed by 5 bases and 4 bases, with 17 bases remaining between them. In DNA form, the CDR3 reads TGTGCCAGCAGCCCAGGAGGAGGGAGGTTAGAGACCCAGTACTTC. Its translation is CASSPGGGRLETQYF.

Ten or more counts support this clonotype. The V gene is TRBV7-2, the J gene TRBJ1-1; the D is unclear. The CDR3 runs 15 residues. V lost 2 bases to trimming and J lost 3 bases, with 13 bases between them. Germline-derived CDR1 and CDR2 are SGHTA and FQGNSA. In DNA form, the CDR3 reads TGTGCCAGCAGCTTATTAAGTTTTAGCGACACTGAAGCTTTCTTT. Translating gives CASSLLSFSDTEAFF.

There are many counts of this clonotype. V and J are TRBV5-1 and TRBJ2-7; a possible D gene is TRBD1 (6 bases). The CDR3 is made up of 17 amino acids. CDR1 and CDR2 from the germline V gene are SGHRS and YFSETQ. Trimming pared 0 bases from V and 2 bases from J, leaving 18 bases between. The CDR3 protein is CASSLDVISGHPYEQYF. Here the CDR3 DNA reads TGCGCCAGCAGCTTGGATGTTATTTCGGGACACCCCTACGAGCAGTACTTC.

This clonotype was counted many times. The chain joins TRBV20-1 to TRBJ1-1; D not certain. The germline gives CDR1 DFQATT, CDR2 SNEGSKA (reference sequence). The CDR3 is made up of 13 amino acids. Written as DNA, the CDR3 is TGCAGGACGATAGAGGTGGAGAACACTGAAGCTTTCTTT. It yields the protein CRTIEVENTEAFF.